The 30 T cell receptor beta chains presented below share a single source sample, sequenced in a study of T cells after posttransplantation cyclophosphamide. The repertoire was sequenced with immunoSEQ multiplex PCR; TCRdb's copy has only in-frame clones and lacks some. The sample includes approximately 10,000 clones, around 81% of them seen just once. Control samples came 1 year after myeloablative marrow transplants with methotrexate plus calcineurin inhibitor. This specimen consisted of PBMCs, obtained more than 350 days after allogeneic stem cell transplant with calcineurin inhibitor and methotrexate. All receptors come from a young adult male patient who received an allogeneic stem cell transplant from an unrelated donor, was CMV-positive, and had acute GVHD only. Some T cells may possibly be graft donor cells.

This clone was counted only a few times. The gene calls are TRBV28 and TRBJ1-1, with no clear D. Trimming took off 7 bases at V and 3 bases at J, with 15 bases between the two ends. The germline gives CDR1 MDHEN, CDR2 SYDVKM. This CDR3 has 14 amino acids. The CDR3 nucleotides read TGTGCCAGCACCCTAGGGCGGGTGGACACTGAAGCTTTCTTT. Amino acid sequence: CASTLGRVDTEAFF. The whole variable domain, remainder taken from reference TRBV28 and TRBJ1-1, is DVKVTQSSRYLVKRTGEKVFLECVQDMDHENMFWYRQDPGLGLRLIYFSYDVKMKEKGDIPEGYSVSREKKERFSLILESASTNQTSMYLCASTLGRVDTEAFFGQGTRLTVV.

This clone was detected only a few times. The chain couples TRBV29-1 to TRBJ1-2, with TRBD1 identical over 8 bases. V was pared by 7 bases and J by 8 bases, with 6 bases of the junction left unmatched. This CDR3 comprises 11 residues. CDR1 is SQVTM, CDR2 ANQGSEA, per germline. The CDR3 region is CSALWTGGYTF. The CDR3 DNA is TGCAGCGCCCTATGGACAGGGGGCTACACCTTC.

CDR3 loop: CASSEAAAHEQYF. In nucleotides, the CDR3 is TGTGCCAGCAGTGAAGCGGCCGCTCACGAGCAGTACTTC. V gene TRBV6-1 combines with J gene TRBJ2-7, with D hard to call. This CDR3 has 13 amino acids. The germline CDR1 and CDR2 sequences are MNHNS and SASEGT. V lost 0 bases and J lost 5, with 8 bases in between.

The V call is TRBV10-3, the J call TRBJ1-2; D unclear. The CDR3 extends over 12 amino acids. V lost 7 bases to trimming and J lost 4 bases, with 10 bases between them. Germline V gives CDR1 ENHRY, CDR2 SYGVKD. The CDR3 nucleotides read TGTGCCATCAATCACAGTGGCTATGGCTACACCTTC. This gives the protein CAINHSGYGYTF.

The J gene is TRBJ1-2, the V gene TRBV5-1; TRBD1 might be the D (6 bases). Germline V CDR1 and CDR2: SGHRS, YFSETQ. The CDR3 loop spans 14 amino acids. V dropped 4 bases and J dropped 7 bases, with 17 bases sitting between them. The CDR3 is CASSPINRASGYTF. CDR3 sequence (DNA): TGCGCCAGCAGCCCGATTAACAGGGCATCTGGCTACACCTTC.

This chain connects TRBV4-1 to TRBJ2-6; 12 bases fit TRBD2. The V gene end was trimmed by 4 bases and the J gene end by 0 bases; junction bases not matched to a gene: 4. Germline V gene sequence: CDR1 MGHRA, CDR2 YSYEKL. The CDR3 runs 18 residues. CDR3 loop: CASSRGLAGISGANVLTF. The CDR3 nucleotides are TGCGCCAGCAGCCGCGGACTAGCGGGGATCTCTGGGGCCAACGTCCTGACTTTC.

The CDR3 nucleotides are TGTGCCAGCAGTGGCCCCAGGGGGCGAGAGACCCAGTACTTC. Protein: CASSGPRGRETQYF. The chain uses TRBV28 and TRBJ2-5, with 8 bases fitting TRBD1. Germline assignment: CDR1 MDHEN and CDR2 SYDVKM. The V segment lost 5 bases and the J segment 4 bases; nucleotides outside the gene matches: 6. The CDR3 loop spans 14 amino acids.

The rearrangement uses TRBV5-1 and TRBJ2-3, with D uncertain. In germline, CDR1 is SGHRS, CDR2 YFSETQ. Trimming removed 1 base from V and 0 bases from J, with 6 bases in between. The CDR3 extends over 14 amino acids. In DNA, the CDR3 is TGCGCCAGCAGCTTGCAGTCTAGCACAGATACGCAGTATTTT. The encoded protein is CASSLQSSTDTQYF. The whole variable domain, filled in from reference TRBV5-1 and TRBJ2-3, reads KAGVTQTPRYLIKTRGQQVTLSCSPISGHRSVSWYQQTPGQGLQFLFEYFSETQRNKGNFPGRFSGRQFSNSRSEMNVSTLELGDSALYLCASSLQSSTDTQYFGPGTRLTVL.

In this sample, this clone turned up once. CDR3 in amino acids: CAWSLAASFSSTDTQYF. CDR3 DNA: TGTGCCTGGAGCTTAGCGGCGTCGTTCTCTAGCACAGATACGCAGTATTTT. The chain combines TRBV30 with TRBJ2-3, with a possible D match to TRBD2 (6 bases). Germline V lookup: CDR1 GTSNPN, CDR2 SVGIG (reference sequence). The CDR3 runs 17 residues. V was clipped by 3 bases and J by 0 bases, with 19 bases between them.

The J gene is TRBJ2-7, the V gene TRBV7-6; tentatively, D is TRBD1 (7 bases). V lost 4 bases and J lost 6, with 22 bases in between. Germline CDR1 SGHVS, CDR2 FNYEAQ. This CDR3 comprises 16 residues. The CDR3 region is CASSWNRGGTESEQYF. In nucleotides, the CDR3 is TGTGCCAGCAGCTGGAACAGGGGCGGGACAGAGAGCGAGCAGTACTTC.

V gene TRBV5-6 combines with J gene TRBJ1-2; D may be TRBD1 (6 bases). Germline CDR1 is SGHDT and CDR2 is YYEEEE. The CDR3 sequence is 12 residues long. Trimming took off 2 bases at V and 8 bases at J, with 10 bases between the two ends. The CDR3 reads CASSLQGSGYTF. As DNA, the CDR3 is TGTGCCAGCAGCTTACAGGGAAGCGGCTACACCTTC.

The CDR3: CASSRQGGNTGELFF. The CDR3 DNA reads TGTGCCAGCAGTAGACAGGGCGGTAACACCGGGGAGCTGTTTTTT. The V call is TRBV6-1, the J call TRBJ2-2, with 7 bases lining up with TRBD1. This CDR3 is built from 15 residues. The ends lost 5 bases at V and 2 bases at J; junction bases unmatched: 5. Germline V CDR1 and CDR2: MNHNS, SASEGT.

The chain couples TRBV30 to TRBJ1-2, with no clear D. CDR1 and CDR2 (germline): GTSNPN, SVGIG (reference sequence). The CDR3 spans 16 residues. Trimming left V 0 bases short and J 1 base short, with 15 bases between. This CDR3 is CAWSVRGLGLNYGYTF. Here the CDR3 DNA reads TGTGCCTGGAGTGTACGGGGTTTGGGCCTTAACTATGGCTACACCTTC.

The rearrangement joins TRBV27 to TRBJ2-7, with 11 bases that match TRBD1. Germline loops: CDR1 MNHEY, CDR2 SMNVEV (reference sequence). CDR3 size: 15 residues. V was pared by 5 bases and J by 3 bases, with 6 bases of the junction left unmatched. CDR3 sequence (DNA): TGTGCCAGCAGTCTATGGGGGACAGGGGGCTACGAGCAGTACTTC. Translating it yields CASSLWGTGGYEQYF.

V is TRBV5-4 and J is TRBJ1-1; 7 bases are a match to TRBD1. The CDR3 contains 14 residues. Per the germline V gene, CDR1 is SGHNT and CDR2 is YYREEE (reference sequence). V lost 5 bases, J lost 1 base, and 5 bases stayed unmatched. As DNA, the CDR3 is TGTGCCAGCAGATTCGGACAGGCGAACACTGAAGCTTTCTTT. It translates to CASRFGQANTEAFF.

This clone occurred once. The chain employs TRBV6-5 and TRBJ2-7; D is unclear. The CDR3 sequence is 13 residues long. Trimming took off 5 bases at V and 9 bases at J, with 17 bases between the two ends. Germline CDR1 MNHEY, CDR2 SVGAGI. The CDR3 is CASSDSPGFRQYF. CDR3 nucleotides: TGTGCCAGCAGTGATAGCCCCGGATTCCGGCAGTACTTC.

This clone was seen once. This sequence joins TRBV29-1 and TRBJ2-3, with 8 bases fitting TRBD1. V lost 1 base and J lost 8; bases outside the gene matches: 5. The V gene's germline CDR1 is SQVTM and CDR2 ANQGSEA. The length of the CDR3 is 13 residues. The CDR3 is CSVEAQGAGTQYF. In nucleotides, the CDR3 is TGCAGCGTTGAAGCCCAGGGGGCCGGTACGCAGTATTTT.

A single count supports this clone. This chain's CDR3 is CASSSDRGRETQYF. The CDR3 region has the DNA TGCGCCAGCAGCTCCGACAGGGGGCGAGAGACCCAGTACTTC. The rearrangement joins TRBV5-1 to TRBJ2-5; the match to TRBD1 covers 10 bases. The CDR3 totals 14 residues. V was clipped by 3 bases and J by 4 bases; unmatched bases: 3. The germline CDR1 and CDR2 sequences are SGHRS and YFSETQ.

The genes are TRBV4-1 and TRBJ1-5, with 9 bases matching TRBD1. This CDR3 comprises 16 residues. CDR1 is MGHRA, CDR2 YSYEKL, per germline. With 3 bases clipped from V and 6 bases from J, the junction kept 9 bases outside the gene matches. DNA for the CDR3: TGCGCCAGCAGCCAGGAGGACAGGGGTATGGGTCAGCCCCAGCATTTT. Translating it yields CASSQEDRGMGQPQHF.

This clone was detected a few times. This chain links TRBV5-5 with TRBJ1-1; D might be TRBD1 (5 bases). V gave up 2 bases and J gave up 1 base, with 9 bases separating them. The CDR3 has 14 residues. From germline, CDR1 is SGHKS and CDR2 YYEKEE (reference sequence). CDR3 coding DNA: TGTGCCAGCAGCTTTCCCGGGGGGAACACTGAAGCTTTCTTT. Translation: CASSFPGGNTEAFF.

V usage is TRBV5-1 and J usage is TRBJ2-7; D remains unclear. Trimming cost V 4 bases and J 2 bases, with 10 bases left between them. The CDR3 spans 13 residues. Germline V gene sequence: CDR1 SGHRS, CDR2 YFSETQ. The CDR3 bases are TGCGCCAGCAGCCCCCCGTCCCCCTACGAGCAGTACTTC. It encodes CASSPPSPYEQYF.

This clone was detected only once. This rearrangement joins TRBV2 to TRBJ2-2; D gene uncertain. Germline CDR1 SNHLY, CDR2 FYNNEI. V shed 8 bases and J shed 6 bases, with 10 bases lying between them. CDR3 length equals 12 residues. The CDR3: CASFYSPGELFF. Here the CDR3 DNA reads TGTGCCAGCTTTTACAGTCCCGGGGAGCTGTTTTTT.

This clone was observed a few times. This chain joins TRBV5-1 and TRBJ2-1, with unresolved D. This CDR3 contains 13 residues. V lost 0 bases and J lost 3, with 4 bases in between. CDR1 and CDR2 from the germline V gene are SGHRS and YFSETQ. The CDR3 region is CASSLVYYNEQFF. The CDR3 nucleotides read TGCGCCAGCAGCTTGGTTTACTACAATGAGCAGTTCTTC. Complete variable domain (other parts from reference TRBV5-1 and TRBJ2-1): KAGVTQTPRYLIKTRGQQVTLSCSPISGHRSVSWYQQTPGQGLQFLFEYFSETQRNKGNFPGRFSGRQFSNSRSEMNVSTLELGDSALYLCASSLVYYNEQFFGPGTRLTVL.

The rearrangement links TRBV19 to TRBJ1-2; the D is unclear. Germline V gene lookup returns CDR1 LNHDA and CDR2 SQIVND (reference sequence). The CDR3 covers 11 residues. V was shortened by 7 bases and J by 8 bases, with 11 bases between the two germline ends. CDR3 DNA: TGTGCCAGTACACTCGGGTACGGCTACACCTTC. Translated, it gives CASTLGYGYTF.

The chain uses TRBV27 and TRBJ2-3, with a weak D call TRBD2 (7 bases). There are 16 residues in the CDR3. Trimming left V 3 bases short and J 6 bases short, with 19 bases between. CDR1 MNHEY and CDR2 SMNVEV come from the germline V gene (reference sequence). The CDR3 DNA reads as TGTGCCAGCAGTTTTAAGCGGCGGGGGCCCCTGGATACGCAGTATTTT. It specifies CASSFKRRGPLDTQYF.

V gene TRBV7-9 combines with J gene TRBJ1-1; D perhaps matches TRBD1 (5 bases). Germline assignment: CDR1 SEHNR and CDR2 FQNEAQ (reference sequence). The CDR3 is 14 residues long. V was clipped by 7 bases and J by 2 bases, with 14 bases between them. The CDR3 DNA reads TGTGCCAGCACCTCTGCCGGGACTAACACTGAAGCTTTCTTT. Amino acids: CASTSAGTNTEAFF.

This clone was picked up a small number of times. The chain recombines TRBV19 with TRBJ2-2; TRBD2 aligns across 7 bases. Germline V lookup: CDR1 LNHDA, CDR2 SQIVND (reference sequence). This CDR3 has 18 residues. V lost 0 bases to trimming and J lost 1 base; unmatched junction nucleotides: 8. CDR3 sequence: CASSIDYSSGVNTGELFF. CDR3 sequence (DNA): TGTGCCAGTAGTATAGATTATTCGAGCGGGGTGAACACCGGGGAGCTGTTTTTT.

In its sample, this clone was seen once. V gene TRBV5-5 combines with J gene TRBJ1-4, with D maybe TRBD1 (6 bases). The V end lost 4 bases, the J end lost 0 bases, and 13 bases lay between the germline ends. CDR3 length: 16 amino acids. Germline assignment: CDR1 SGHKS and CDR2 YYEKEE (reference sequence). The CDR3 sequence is CASSGRRQATNEKLFF. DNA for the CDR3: TGTGCCAGCAGCGGGCGAAGACAGGCAACTAATGAAAAACTGTTTTTT.

The CDR3 DNA follows: TGTGCCAGCAGCTCCCTGGGAGGCGGGAGGGCGTACGAGCAGTACTTC. It codes for CASSSLGGGRAYEQYF. The rearrangement links TRBV7-6 to TRBJ2-7, with 9 bases fitting TRBD2. The CDR3 is 16 residues long. Looked up from germline, CDR1 is SGHVS and CDR2 is FNYEAQ. V dropped 4 bases and J dropped 4; count of bases not matched to a gene: 11.

CDR3 amino acids: CASSEEHTHQPQHF. In DNA, the CDR3 is TGTGCCAGCAGTGAAGAGCATACCCATCAGCCCCAGCATTTT. V gene TRBV6-1 combines with J gene TRBJ1-5; D is unresolved. Germline CDR1 reads MNHNS; CDR2 reads SASEGT. Trimming shortened V by 1 base and J by 5 bases, and 9 bases separated the two germline ends. This CDR3 contains 14 residues.